This passage covers 9 T cell receptor beta chains from one sample sequenced in a study of post-analysis software for immune sequencing data. General study results and limits: Included in a set of several TRBV segments more frequent in patients than controls were TRBV5-6, TRBV5-1 and TRBV20-1.

These TCRs are of unknown antigen specificity. Built from TCR beta cDNA, the libraries had unique molecular identifiers in them. TCRdb re-analysed the PCR reads in MiXCR, keeping a single row per CDR3 protein. The repertoire holds more than 500,000 distinct CDR3 sequences, with approximately 34% as singletons. Material: blood. Source of these receptors: a girl aged 2 to 17 with multiple sclerosis.

This clonotype was counted between two and nine times. The rearrangement uses TRBV2 and TRBJ2-5, with D maybe TRBD1 (5 bases). V gave up 2 bases and J gave up 2 bases, with 15 bases separating them. CDR1 and CDR2 from the germline V gene are SNHLY and FYNNEI. This CDR3 region has 16 residues. The DNA for the CDR3 is TGTGCCAGCAGTGAACGTTCTTGGCCAGGGCAAGAGACCCAGTACTTC. Amino acids: CASSERSWPGQETQYF.

The genes are TRBV7-9 and TRBJ2-2; 7 bases are shared with TRBD1. CDR1 SEHNR and CDR2 FQNEAQ come from the germline V gene (reference sequence). V lost 6 bases and J lost 1; bases outside the gene matches: 5. The CDR3 extends over 15 amino acids. The CDR3 nucleotides are TGTGCCAGCAGGACGGACAGGAAGAACACCGGGGAGCTGTTTTTT. Translating gives CASRTDRKNTGELFF.

This rearrangement joins TRBV20-1 to TRBJ2-5; D is unresolved. V lost 3 bases to trimming and J lost 1 base, with 12 bases between them. The V gene's germline CDR1 is DFQATT and CDR2 SNEGSKA (reference sequence). The CDR3 sequence is 14 residues long. In DNA, the CDR3 is TGCAGTGCTAGTTTTCAGACATTCCAAGAGACCCAGTACTTC. The encoded protein is CSASFQTFQETQYF.

The CDR3 DNA is TGTGCCAGCAGCGACTTGGGACAGGGAGACACTGAAGCTTTCTTT. This translates into CASSDLGQGDTEAFF. The chain carries TRBV6-5 and TRBJ1-1, with 9 bases aligning to TRBD1. Per germline, CDR1 MNHEY and CDR2 SVGAGI. The V and J ends lost 6 bases and 3 bases, in that order; junction bases with no gene match: 8. This CDR3 has 15 amino acids.

This clonotype was counted a few times. The rearrangement joins TRBV9 to TRBJ2-1; possibly TRBD2 for D (6 bases). CDR1 is SGDLS and CDR2 is YYNGEE in the germline V gene. Trimming removed 4 bases at V and 5 bases at J, with 19 bases between. CDR3 length equals 16 residues. The CDR3 coding sequence is TGTGCCAGCAGCCCTAACTCCGCGGGGCACCACAATGAGCAGTTCTTC. Its protein is CASSPNSAGHHNEQFF.

The chain links TRBV9 to TRBJ2-2; D is perhaps TRBD2 (7 bases). The CDR3 covers 15 residues. The germline gives CDR1 SGDLS, CDR2 YYNGEE. The germline V and J ends were trimmed by 5 bases and 7 bases, with 18 bases remaining between them. DNA for the CDR3: TGTGCCAGCAGTGCGCTGGGGGGGGCGAGCGGGGAGCTGTTTTTT. This encodes CASSALGGASGELFF.

This chain uses TRBV20-1 with TRBJ1-5; possible D gene TRBD1, 6 bases. V was shortened by 0 bases and J by 6 bases, with 18 bases between the two germline ends. This CDR3 has 16 residues. The germline CDR1 and CDR2 sequences are DFQATT and SNEGSKA (reference sequence). CDR3 region: CSARDHGGKVSQPQHF. DNA for the CDR3: TGCAGTGCTAGAGACCACGGGGGCAAGGTTAGTCAGCCCCAGCATTTT.

This clonotype was picked up a small number of times. V and J are TRBV27 and TRBJ2-7; D uncertain. Trimming removed 4 bases at V and 7 bases at J, with 20 bases between. The CDR3 has 15 residues. The V gene's germline CDR1 is MNHEY and CDR2 SMNVEV (reference sequence). The CDR3 reads CASSSLQILGREQYF. The CDR3 DNA is TGTGCCAGCAGTTCCCTACAGATACTCGGTAGGGAGCAGTACTTC.

This clonotype showed up just a few times. The chain joins TRBV29-1 to TRBJ1-1; D not certain. The CDR3 has 13 amino acids. CDR1 SQVTM and CDR2 ANQGSEA come from the germline V gene. V dropped 7 bases and J dropped 0 bases, with 12 bases sitting between them. CDR3 protein: CSAAGLLNTEAFF. The DNA of the CDR3 is TGCAGCGCCGCCGGCCTCTTGAACACTGAAGCTTTCTTT.